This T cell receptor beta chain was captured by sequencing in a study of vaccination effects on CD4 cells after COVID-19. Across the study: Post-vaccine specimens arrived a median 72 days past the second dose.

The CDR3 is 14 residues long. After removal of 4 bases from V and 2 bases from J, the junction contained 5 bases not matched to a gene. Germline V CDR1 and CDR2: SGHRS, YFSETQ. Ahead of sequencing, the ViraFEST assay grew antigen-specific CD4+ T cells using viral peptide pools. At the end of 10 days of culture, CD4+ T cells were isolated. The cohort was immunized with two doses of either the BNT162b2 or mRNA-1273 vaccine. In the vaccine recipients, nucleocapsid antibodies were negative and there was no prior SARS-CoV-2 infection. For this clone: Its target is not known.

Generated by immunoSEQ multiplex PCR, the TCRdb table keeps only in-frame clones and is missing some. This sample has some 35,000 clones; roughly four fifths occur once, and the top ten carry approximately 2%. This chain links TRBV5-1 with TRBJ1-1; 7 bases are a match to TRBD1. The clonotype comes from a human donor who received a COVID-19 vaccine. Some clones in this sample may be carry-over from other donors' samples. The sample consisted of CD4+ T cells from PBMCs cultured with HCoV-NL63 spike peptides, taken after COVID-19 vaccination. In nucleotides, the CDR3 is TGCGCCAGCAGCGGAGGGACAGATAACACTGAAGCTTTCTTT. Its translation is CASSGGTDNTEAFF.